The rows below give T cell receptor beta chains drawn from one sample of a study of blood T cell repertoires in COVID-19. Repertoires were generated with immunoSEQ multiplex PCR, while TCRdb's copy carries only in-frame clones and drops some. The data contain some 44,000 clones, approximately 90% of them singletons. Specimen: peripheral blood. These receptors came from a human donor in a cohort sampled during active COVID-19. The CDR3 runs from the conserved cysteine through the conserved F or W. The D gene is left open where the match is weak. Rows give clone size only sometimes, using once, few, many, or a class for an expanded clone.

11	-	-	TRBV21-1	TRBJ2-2	TGTGCCAGCAGCAAAAGAAGCCAGCTGTTTTTT	CASSKRSQLFF
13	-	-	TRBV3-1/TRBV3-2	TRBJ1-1	TGTGCCAGCAGCCCGCGGATATACACTGAAGCTTTCTTT	CASSPRIYTEAFF
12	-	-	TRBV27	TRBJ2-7	TGTGCCAGCATAGGGCAGGGTTACGAGCAGTACTTC	CASIGQGYEQYF
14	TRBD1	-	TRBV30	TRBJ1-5	TGTGCCTGGAGTGCAGGACAGGGGGGTCAGCCCCAGCATTTT	CAWSAGQGGQPQHF
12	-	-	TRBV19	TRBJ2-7	TGTGCCAGTTCTAACAGATATTACGAGCAGTACTTC	CASSNRYYEQYF
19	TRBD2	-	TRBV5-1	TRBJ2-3	TGCGCCAGCAGCGTCTCCGGGACTAGCGGGGGTATATACACAGATACGCAGTATTTT	CASSVSGTSGGIYTDTQYF
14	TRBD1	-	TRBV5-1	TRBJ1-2	TGCGCCAGCAGCTTGGGACAGGGGGCGCGAGGCTACACCTTC	CASSLGQGARGYTF
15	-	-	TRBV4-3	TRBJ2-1	TGCGCCAGCAGCCAATCAGGGGCGGCCTACAATGAGCAGTTCTTC	CASSQSGAAYNEQFF
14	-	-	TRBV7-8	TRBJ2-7	TGTGCCAGCAGCTTAGTCACAGAATTCTACGAGCAGTACTTC	CASSLVTEFYEQYF
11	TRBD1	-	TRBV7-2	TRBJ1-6	TGTGCCAGCAGCTCGACAGGGTTCCTCCACTTT	CASSSTGFLHF
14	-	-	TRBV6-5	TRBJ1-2	TGTGCCAGCGATCCACCCGACAGGCCCTATGGCTACACCTTC	CASDPPDRPYGYTF
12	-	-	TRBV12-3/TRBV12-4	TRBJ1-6	TGTGCCAGCAGTTTTAGTAAGGGGACCCTCCACTTT	CASSFSKGTLHF
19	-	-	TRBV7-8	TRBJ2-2	TGTGCCAGCAGCTTAATTCCGTGGACTGGCGGGGCTAACACCGGGGAGCTGTTTTTT	CASSLIPWTGGANTGELFF
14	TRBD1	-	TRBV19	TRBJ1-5	TGTGCCAGTAGGAGGACAGGGGGTGATCAGCCCCAGCATTTT	CASRRTGGDQPQHF
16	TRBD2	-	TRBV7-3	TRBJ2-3	TGTGCCAGCAGCTTAATGGGAAGCGGGAGGGGAGATACGCAGTATTTT	CASSLMGSGRGDTQYF
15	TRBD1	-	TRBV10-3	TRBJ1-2	TGTGCCATCAGTACCCGACAGGGGCCCATCTATGGCTACACCTTC	CAISTRQGPIYGYTF
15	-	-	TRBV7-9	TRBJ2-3	TGTGCCAGCAGTCCTGGACTGGCTAGCACAGATACGCAGTATTTT	CASSPGLASTDTQYF
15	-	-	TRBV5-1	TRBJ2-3	TGCGCCAGCAGCTTGTTCAGGAACGTTCCAGATACGCAGTATTTT	CASSLFRNVPDTQYF
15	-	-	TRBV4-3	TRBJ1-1	TGCGCCAGCAGCCAGGAAGCCGAAGGAGCAACTGAAGCTTTCTTT	CASSQEAEGATEAFF
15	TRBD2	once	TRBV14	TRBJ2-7	TGTGCCAGCAGCCAATCCAGAGCGGGAATCTACGAGCAGTACTTC	CASSQSRAGIYEQYF
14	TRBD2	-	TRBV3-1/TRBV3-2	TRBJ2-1	TGTGCCAGCAGCCAACAGCGGGAGGCCCCTGAGCAGTTCTTC	CASSQQREAPEQFF
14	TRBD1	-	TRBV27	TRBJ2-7	TGTGCCAGCAGTTTTTGGGACAGGCCCTACGAGCAGTACTTC	CASSFWDRPYEQYF
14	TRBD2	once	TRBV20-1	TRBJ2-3	TGCAGTGCTAGTGGGACTAGCGGCACAGATACGCAGTATTTT	CSASGTSGTDTQYF
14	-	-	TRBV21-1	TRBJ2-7	TGTGCCAGCAGCAAAGTTCCACGGAGCTACGAGCAGTACTTC	CASSKVPRSYEQYF
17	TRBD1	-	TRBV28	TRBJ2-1	TGTGCCAGCAGTAAATTTCAACCGCGGACAGGGCTACGTGAGCAGTTCTTC	CASSKFQPRTGLREQFF
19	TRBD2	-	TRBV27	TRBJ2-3	TGTGCCAGCAGGGGGACTAGCGGGAGGGCAGGGGGCGACACAGATACGCAGTATTTT	CASRGTSGRAGGDTDTQYF
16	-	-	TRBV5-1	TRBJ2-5	TGCGCCAGCAGCTTGGCCGGGACTTCCCATAGAGAGACCCAGTACTTC	CASSLAGTSHRETQYF
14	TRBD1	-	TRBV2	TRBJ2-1	TGTGCCAGCAGTACGGACAGGGGATACAATGAGCAGTTCTTC	CASSTDRGYNEQFF
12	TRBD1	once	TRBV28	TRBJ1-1	TGTGCCAGTGACAGGGACTTCACTGAAGCTTTCTTT	CASDRDFTEAFF
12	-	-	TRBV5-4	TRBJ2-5	TGTGCCAGCAGCTTGAGGGACAAGACCCAGTACTTC	CASSLRDKTQYF
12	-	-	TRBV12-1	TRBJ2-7	TGTGCCAGCAGCCAACCTACAGCGGGCCTGTACTTC	CASSQPTAGLYF
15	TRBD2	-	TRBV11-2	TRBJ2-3	TGTGCCAGCAGCGAGCGGGGGATACGCACAGATACGCAGTATTTT	CASSERGIRTDTQYF
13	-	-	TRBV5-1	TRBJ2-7	TGCGCCAGCAGCGGCTCTGTCTCCTACGAGCAGTACTTC	CASSGSVSYEQYF
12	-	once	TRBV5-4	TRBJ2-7	TGTGCCAGCAGCTTGGACTCCTTTGAGCAGTACTTC	CASSLDSFEQYF
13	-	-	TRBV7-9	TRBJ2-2	TGTGCCAGCACCCTCCACCCCGGCGGGGAGCTGTTTTTT	CASTLHPGGELFF
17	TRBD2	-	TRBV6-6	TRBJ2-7	TGTGCCAGCAGTCCACTCAGGGGGCTAGCGGGAGAGCACGAGCAGTACTTC	CASSPLRGLAGEHEQYF
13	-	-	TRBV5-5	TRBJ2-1	TGTGCCAGCAGCTTCGCCCCCGCGGGTGAGCAGTTCTTC	CASSFAPAGEQFF
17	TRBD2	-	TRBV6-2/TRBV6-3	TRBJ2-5	TGTGCCAGCAGTACCCGGCGGGCTAGCGGGAGGGCGGAGACCCAGTACTTC	CASSTRRASGRAETQYF
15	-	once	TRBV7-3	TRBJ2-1	TGTGCCAGCAGCTTCGACAGCGCGCCTTACAATGAGCAGTTCTTC	CASSFDSAPYNEQFF
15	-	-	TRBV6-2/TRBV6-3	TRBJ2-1	TGTGCCAGCAGTTACTTAGGAGCGGGTTACAATGAGCAGTTCTTC	CASSYLGAGYNEQFF